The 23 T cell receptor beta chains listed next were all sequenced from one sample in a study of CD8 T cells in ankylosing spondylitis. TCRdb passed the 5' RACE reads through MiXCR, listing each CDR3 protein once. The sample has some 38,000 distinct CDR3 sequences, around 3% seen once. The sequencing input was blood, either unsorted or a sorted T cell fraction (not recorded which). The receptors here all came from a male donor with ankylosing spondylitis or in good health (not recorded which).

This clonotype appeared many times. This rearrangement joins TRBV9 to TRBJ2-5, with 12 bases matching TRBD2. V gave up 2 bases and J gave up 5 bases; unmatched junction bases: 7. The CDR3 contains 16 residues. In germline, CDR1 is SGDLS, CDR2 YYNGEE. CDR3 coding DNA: TGTGCCAGCAGCGTGAGACTAGCGGGAGTAGGGGAGACCCAGTACTTC. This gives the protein CASSVRLAGVGETQYF.

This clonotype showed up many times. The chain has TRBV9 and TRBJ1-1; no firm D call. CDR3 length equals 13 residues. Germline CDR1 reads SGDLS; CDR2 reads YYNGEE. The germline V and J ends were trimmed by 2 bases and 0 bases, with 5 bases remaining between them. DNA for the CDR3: TGTGCCAGCAGCGTTGAATTGAACACTGAAGCTTTCTTT. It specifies CASSVELNTEAFF.

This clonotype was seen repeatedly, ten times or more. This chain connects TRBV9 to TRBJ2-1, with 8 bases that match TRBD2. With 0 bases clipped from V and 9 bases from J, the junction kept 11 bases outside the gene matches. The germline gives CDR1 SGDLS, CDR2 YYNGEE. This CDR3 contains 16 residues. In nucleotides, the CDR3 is TGTGCCAGCAGCGTAGGCGTTAGCGGGACCCCTAGTGAGCAGTTCTTC. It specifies CASSVGVSGTPSEQFF. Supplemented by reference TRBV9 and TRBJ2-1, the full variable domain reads DSGVTQTPKHLITATGQRVTLRCSPRSGDLSVYWYQQSLDQGLQFLIQYYNGEERAKGNILERFSAQQFPDLHSELNLSSLELGDSALYFCASSVGVSGTPSEQFFGPGTRLTVL.

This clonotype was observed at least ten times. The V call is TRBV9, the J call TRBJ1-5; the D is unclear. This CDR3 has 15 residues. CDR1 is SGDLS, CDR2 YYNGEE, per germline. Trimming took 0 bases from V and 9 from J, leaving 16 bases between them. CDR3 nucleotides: TGTGCCAGCAGCGTAGCCGAAGGCCCCTTGGGGCCCCAGCATTTT. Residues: CASSVAEGPLGPQHF.

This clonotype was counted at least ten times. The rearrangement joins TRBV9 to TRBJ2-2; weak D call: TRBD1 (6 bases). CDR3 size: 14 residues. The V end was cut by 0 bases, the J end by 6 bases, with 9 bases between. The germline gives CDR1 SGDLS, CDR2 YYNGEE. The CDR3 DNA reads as TGTGCCAGCAGCGTAGCAAGGGGGTCCGGGGAGCTGTTTTTT. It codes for CASSVARGSGELFF. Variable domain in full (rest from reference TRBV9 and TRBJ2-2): DSGVTQTPKHLITATGQRVTLRCSPRSGDLSVYWYQQSLDQGLQFLIQYYNGEERAKGNILERFSAQQFPDLHSELNLSSLELGDSALYFCASSVARGSGELFFGEGSRLTVL.

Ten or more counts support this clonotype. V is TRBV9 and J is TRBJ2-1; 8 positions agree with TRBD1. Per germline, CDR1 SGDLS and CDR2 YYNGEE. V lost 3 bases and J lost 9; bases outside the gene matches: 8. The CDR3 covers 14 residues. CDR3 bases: TGTGCCAGCAGCGATAAGGACAGGGTTGGTGAGCAGTTCTTC. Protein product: CASSDKDRVGEQFF.

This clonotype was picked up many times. The CDR3: CASSALYQGAADTGELFF. The CDR3 DNA reads as TGTGCCAGCAGCGCACTGTACCAGGGGGCGGCGGACACCGGGGAGCTGTTTTTT. This chain uses TRBV9 with TRBJ2-2; 8 bases fit TRBD1. V lost 3 bases and J lost 3; bases outside the gene matches: 13. CDR1 SGDLS and CDR2 YYNGEE come from the germline V gene. The CDR3 contains 18 residues.

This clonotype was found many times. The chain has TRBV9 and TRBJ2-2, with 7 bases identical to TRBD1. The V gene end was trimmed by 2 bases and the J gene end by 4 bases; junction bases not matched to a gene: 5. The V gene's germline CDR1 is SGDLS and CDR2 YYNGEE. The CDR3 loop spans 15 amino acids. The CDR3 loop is CASSVRQGTTGELFF. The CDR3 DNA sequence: TGTGCCAGCAGCGTTCGACAGGGAACCACCGGGGAGCTGTTTTTT.

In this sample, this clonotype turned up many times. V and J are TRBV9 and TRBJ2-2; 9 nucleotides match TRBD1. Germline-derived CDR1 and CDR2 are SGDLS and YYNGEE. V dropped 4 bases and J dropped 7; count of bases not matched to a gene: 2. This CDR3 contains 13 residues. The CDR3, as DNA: TGTGCCAGCAGCCCGACAGGGGGCGGGGAGCTGTTTTTT. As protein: CASSPTGGGELFF.

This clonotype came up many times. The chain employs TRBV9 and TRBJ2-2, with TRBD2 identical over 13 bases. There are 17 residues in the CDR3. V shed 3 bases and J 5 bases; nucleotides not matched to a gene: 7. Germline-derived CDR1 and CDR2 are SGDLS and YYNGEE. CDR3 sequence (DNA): TGTGCCAGCAGCGGACTACTAGCGGGAGGGAGTACCGGGGAGCTGTTTTTT. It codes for CASSGLLAGGSTGELFF.

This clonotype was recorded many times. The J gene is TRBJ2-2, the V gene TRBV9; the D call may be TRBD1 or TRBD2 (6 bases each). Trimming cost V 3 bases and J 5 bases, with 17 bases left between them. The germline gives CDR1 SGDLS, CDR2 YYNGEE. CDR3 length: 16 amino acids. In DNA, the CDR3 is TGTGCCAGCAGCGCAAGGGGGGCAGACCGAACCGGGGAGCTGTTTTTT. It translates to CASSARGADRTGELFF. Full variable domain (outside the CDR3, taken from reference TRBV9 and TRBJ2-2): DSGVTQTPKHLITATGQRVTLRCSPRSGDLSVYWYQQSLDQGLQFLIQYYNGEERAKGNILERFSAQQFPDLHSELNLSSLELGDSALYFCASSARGADRTGELFFGEGSRLTVL.

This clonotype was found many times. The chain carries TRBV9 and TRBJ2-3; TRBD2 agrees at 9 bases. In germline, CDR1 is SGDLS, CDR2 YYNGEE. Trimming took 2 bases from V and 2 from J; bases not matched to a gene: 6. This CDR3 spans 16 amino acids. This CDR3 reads CASSVTPGLATDTQYF. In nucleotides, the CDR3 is TGTGCCAGCAGCGTCACACCGGGACTAGCCACAGATACGCAGTATTTT.

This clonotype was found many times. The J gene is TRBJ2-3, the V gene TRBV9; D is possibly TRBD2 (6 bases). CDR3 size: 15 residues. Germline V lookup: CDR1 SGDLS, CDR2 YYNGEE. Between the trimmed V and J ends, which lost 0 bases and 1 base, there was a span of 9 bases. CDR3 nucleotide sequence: TGTGCCAGCAGCGTAGATGGGACTGGCACAGATACGCAGTATTTT. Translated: CASSVDGTGTDTQYF.

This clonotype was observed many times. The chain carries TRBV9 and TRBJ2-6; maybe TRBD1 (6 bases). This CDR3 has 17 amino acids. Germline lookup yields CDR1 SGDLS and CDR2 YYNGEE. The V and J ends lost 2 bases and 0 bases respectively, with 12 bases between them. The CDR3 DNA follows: TGTGCCAGCAGCGTTGACAGGACCCGCTCTGGGGCCAACGTCCTGACTTTC. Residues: CASSVDRTRSGANVLTF.

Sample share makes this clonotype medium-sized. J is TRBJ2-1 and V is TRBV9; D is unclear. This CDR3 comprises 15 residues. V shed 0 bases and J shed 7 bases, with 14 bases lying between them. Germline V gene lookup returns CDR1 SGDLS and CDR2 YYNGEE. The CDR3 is CASSVDGRTLNEQFF. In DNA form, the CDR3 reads TGTGCCAGCAGCGTAGATGGCAGAACTCTAAATGAGCAGTTCTTC.

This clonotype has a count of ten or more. The CDR3 loop is CASSFGAGGDNEQFF. CDR3 nucleotides: TGTGCCAGCAGCTTCGGGGCAGGAGGGGACAATGAGCAGTTCTTC. V is TRBV9 and J is TRBJ2-1; D might be TRBD2 (6 bases). Germline CDR1 and CDR2: SGDLS and YYNGEE. V shed 4 bases and J shed 5 bases, with 16 bases lying between them. This CDR3 spans 15 amino acids. The full variable domain, rest sourced from reference TRBV9 and TRBJ2-1, is DSGVTQTPKHLITATGQRVTLRCSPRSGDLSVYWYQQSLDQGLQFLIQYYNGEERAKGNILERFSAQQFPDLHSELNLSSLELGDSALYFCASSFGAGGDNEQFFGPGTRLTVL.

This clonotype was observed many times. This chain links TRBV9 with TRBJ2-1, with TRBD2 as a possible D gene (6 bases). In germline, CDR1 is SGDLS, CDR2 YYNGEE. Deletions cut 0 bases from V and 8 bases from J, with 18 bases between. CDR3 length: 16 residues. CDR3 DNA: TGTGCCAGCAGCGTAGGGGTATACGCGGGGAGCGATGAGCAGTTCTTC. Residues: CASSVGVYAGSDEQFF.

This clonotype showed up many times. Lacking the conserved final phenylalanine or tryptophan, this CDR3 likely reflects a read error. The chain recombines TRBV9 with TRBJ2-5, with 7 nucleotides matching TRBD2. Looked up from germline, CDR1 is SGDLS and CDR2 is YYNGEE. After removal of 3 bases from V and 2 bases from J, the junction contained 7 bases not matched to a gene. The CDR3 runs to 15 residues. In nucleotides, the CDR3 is TGTGCCAGCAGCGGCGGTAGCGGGCTTCAAGAGACCCAGTACCTC. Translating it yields CASSGGSGLQETQYL.

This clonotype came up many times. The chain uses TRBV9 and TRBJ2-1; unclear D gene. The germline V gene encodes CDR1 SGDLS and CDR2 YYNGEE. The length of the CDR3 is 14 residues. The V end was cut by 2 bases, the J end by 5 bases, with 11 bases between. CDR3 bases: TGTGCCAGCAGCGTCTCCCGGGCCCACAATGAGCAGTTCTTC. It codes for CASSVSRAHNEQFF.

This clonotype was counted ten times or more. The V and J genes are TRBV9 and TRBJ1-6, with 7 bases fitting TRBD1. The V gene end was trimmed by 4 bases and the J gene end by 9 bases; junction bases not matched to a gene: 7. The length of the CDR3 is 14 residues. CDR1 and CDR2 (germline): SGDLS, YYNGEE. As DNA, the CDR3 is TGTGCCAGCAGCCGAGGGGGCGCGTCTTCACCCCTCCACTTT. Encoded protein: CASSRGGASSPLHF.

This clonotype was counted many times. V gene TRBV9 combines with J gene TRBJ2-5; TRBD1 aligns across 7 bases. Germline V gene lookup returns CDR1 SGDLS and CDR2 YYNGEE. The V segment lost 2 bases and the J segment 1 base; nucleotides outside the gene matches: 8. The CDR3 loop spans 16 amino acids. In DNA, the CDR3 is TGTGCCAGCAGCGTCAGCGTGACAGGGCTCCAAGAGACCCAGTACTTC. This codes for CASSVSVTGLQETQYF.

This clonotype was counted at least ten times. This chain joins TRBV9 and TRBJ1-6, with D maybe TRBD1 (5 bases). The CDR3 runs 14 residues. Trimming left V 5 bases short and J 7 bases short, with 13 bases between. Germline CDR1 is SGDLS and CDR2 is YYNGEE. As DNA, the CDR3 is TGTGCCAGCAGAGGTGACAGCAAGAATTCACCCCTCCACTTT. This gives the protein CASRGDSKNSPLHF.

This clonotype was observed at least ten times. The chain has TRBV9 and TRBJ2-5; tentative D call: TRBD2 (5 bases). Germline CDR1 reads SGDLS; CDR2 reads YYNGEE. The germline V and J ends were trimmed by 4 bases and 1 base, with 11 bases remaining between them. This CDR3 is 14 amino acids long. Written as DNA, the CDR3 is TGTGCCAGCAGCCCCAGACTAACCCAAGAGACCCAGTACTTC. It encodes CASSPRLTQETQYF.